This T cell receptor beta chain was identified during a study of cytomegalovirus exposure and HLA in healthy donors. 13 Jbeta primers and 60 Vbeta primers were used for the PCR. Method: immunoSEQ multiplex PCR; TCRdb's copy keeps in-frame clones and lacks some. The sample data list roughly 200,000 clones. Sequencing was performed on PBMCs. The clonotype was recovered from a girl aged 2-10 years in good health and CMV-seropositive.

CDR3 nucleotides: TGTGCCAGCAGCGGGGGACAGGGAAACACTGAAGCTTTCTTT. It yields the protein CASSGGQGNTEAFF. This chain uses TRBV5-4 with TRBJ1-1; TRBD1 aligns across 9 bases. Germline trimming cut 4 bases from V and 2 bases from J; bases unmatched to any gene: 3. The germline CDR1 and CDR2 sequences are SGHNT and YYREEE (reference sequence). The CDR3 covers 14 residues.